This T cell receptor beta chain comes out of a study of beta chain features in type 1 diabetes. Study findings and constraints: Shortening of TCRB CDR3s, moderate but significant, appeared in all four CD4+ subsets of Type 1 diabetes patients.

CDR3 length: 13 residues. Per the germline V gene, CDR1 is MNHNY and CDR2 is SVGAGI (reference sequence). V was pared by 7 bases and J by 1 base, with 10 bases between. The whole isolated RNA underwent reverse transcription, so sequencing captured expressed TCRB transcripts. Repertoires were generated with immunoSEQ multiplex PCR, while TCRdb's copy carries only in-frame clones and drops some. The sample has hundreds of thousands of clones, 13% seen once; the top ten hold about 0.02%. CD45RO/CCR7/CD25/CD127/CD95/CD27 staining was used to isolate CD4+ naive, central memory, regulatory and stem cell-like memory cells by sorting. For this clone: Antigen: not known.

Sequencing was done on a sample of naive CD4+ T cells from blood. The rearrangement uses TRBV6-6 and TRBJ2-5; tentative D call: TRBD2 (5 bases). This TCR was recovered from a man between 18 and 29 years old with type 1 diabetes. The CDR3 DNA reads as TGTGCCAGCACGACTGGACTCCAAGAGACCCAGTACTTC. Translation gives CASTTGLQETQYF.